This T cell receptor beta chain emerged from a study of response to subunit inactivated influenza vaccine. TCRdb ran MiXCR on the RT-PCR reads and lists one entry per CDR3 protein. The data hold roughly 550,000 distinct CDR3 sequences, with approximately 24% observed a single time. This clonotype was seen a few times. V shed 2 bases and J 2 bases; nucleotides not matched to a gene: 5. CDR1 is MDHEN and CDR2 is SYDVKM in the germline V gene. This CDR3 is built from 16 residues. These data are also associated with another study on T cells expressing NK-cell markers. That paper states: Production of TCR beta cDNA relied on 5'RACE template switching with UMIs. In sorted CD3+CD56+NKG2C+, CD3+CD56+NKG2C- and CD3+CD56-NKG2C+ T cells, TCR beta repertoires were obtained. HCMV seropositivity marked most of the eight sequenced donors; one was seronegative.

The clonotype was recovered from a man aged 45-60 years who received an inactivated influenza vaccine. The chain couples TRBV28 to TRBJ2-5; 10 bases fit TRBD2. The material sequenced was CD4+ T cells sorted from PBMCs, taken about 12 days after vaccination. This chain's CDR3 is CASSLTFSGRQETQYF. The DNA of the CDR3 is TGTGCCAGCAGTTTAACGTTTAGCGGGAGGCAAGAGACCCAGTACTTC.